Listed here are 15 T cell receptor beta chains from one sample, sequenced in a study of blood T cell repertoires in COVID-19 (dated by TCRdb to about 2020). Receptor libraries were prepared by the immunoSEQ multiplex PCR assay. This immuneACCESS table, as held by TCRdb, lists in-frame sequences with V and J called but not all clones. Of the missing ones, under half trace to an unresolved V gene in checked studies; the others have no known cause. Present in this sample are fewer than 300,000 clones, around nine tenths of which were seen just once. Around 9.1% of the sample rests with the top ten. Material: peripheral blood. These TCRs come from a middle-aged man who had recovered from COVID-19.

The V and J genes are TRBV27 and TRBJ1-6; D uncertain. The CDR3 spans 16 residues. Trimming pared 6 bases from V and 5 bases from J, leaving 17 bases between. Germline values: CDR1 MNHEY, CDR2 SMNVEV (reference sequence). This CDR3 reads CASRVGGRANNSPLHF. CDR3 sequence (DNA): TGTGCCAGCAGGGTGGGAGGTAGGGCAAATAATTCACCCCTCCACTTT.

This chain uses TRBV4-1 with TRBJ2-3; TRBD2 aligns across 8 bases. This CDR3 spans 16 amino acids. Germline loops: CDR1 MGHRA, CDR2 YSYEKL. The trim removed 7 bases at V and 3 bases at J, leaving 12 bases unmatched. The CDR3 loop reads CASTYLGSGGTDTQYF. In nucleotides, the CDR3 is TGCGCCAGCACTTACCTCGGATCGGGGGGGACAGATACGCAGTATTTT.

The chain carries TRBV6-6 and TRBJ1-5; 7 bases are a match to TRBD1. Germline CDR1 reads MNHNY; CDR2 reads SVGAGI (reference sequence). This CDR3 comprises 14 residues. J was trimmed by 4 bases and V by 7 bases; bases with no gene match: 7. CDR3 protein: CASTTLQGNQPQHF. The CDR3 bases are TGTGCCAGCACCACGTTACAGGGGAATCAGCCCCAGCATTTT.

This clone was seen once. V and J are TRBV10-1 and TRBJ1-2; the match to TRBD1 covers 9 bases. V lost 7 bases to trimming and J lost 7 bases; unmatched junction nucleotides: 7. The CDR3 covers 13 residues. Germline V gene data show CDR1 as WNHNN and CDR2 as SYGVQD (reference sequence). The DNA of the CDR3 is TGCGCCAGCAAGGACAGGGGCAATTCTGGCTACACCTTC. Encoded protein: CASKDRGNSGYTF.

This clone was seen a handful of times. This chain links TRBV3-1 (or the pseudogene TRBV3-2) with TRBJ2-7, with D perhaps matching TRBD1 (6 bases). The CDR3 is made up of 14 amino acids. CDR1 and CDR2 from the germline V gene are LGHDT and YNNKEL (reference sequence). Trimming shortened V by 3 bases and J by 4 bases, and 13 bases separated the two germline ends. CDR3 amino acids: CASSQGRGGYEQYF. CDR3 sequence (DNA): TGTGCCAGCAGCCAGGGGAGAGGGGGTTACGAGCAGTACTTC.

This chain uses TRBV9 with TRBJ2-1; 8 positions agree with TRBD2. This CDR3 contains 16 residues. Germline loops: CDR1 SGDLS, CDR2 YYNGEE. The J segment lost 5 bases and the V segment lost 0 bases, leaving 7 bases of the junction unmatched. This chain's CDR3 is CASSVGGIAGNNEQFF. The CDR3 DNA reads as TGTGCCAGCAGCGTAGGAGGAATAGCGGGGAACAATGAGCAGTTCTTC.

The rearrangement links TRBV27 to TRBJ1-6; 7 bases align to TRBD1. The germline V gene encodes CDR1 MNHEY and CDR2 SMNVEV (reference sequence). This CDR3 comprises 14 residues. Germline trimming cut 6 bases from V and 6 bases from J; bases unmatched to any gene: 5. The CDR3 DNA sequence: TGTGCCAGCAGACGGGGACAGATTAATTCACCCCTCCACTTT. Translation: CASRRGQINSPLHF.

The chain is built from TRBV7-9 and TRBJ2-1, with D maybe TRBD1 (6 bases). V was clipped by 5 bases and J by 1 base, with 15 bases between them. The CDR3 length is 16 residues. Germline CDR1 SEHNR, CDR2 FQNEAQ (reference sequence). The CDR3 bases are TGTGCCAGCAGCGGCTCCGGGACAACATCCTACAATGAGCAGTTCTTC. Translating gives CASSGSGTTSYNEQFF.

V is TRBV3-1 (or the pseudogene TRBV3-2) and J is TRBJ2-6; 8 bases map to TRBD1. This CDR3 has 15 residues. After removal of 10 bases from V and 1 base from J, the junction contained 6 bases not matched to a gene. Germline CDR1 and CDR2: LGHDT and YNNKEL (reference sequence). CDR3 sequence reads: CATGQGRSGANVLTF. CDR3 nucleotides: TGTGCCACCGGACAGGGTAGATCTGGGGCCAACGTCCTGACTTTC.

This chain connects TRBV12-3 or TRBV12-4 to TRBJ1-3, with D uncertain. V lost 9 bases and J 4 bases, leaving 7 bases between the germline ends. The CDR3 is 11 residues long. Here the CDR3 reads CASHRGNTIYF. For the CDR3, the DNA is TGTGCCAGTCATAGAGGAAACACCATATATTTT.

The genes are TRBV6-2 or TRBV6-3 and TRBJ1-5, with a weak D call TRBD1 (6 bases). Germline-derived CDR1 and CDR2 are MNHEY and SVGEGT. The CDR3 consists of 14 residues. Trimming removed 5 bases from V and 9 bases from J, with 17 bases in between. The CDR3 protein is CASSERGGGRPQHF. DNA of the CDR3: TGTGCCAGCAGTGAGCGAGGGGGAGGGCGGCCCCAGCATTTT.

The V call is TRBV19, the J call TRBJ2-7, with 8 bases that match TRBD2. Germline V CDR1 and CDR2: LNHDA, SQIVND (reference sequence). V lost 5 bases to trimming and J lost 5 bases; unmatched junction nucleotides: 8. CDR3 length: 14 residues. This CDR3 reads CASSDFSGADEQYF. CDR3 nucleotide sequence: TGTGCCAGTAGTGATTTTAGCGGGGCTGACGAGCAGTACTTC.

The chain couples TRBV2 to TRBJ2-4; tentative D call: TRBD2 (6 bases). The CDR3 loop spans 12 amino acids. Germline CDR1 is SNHLY and CDR2 is FYNNEI. Trimming took 10 bases from V and 6 from J, leaving 13 bases between them. The CDR3 nucleotides read TGTGCCATCAAACTAGCACGAAACATTCAGTACTTC. Protein: CAIKLARNIQYF.

The CDR3 loop reads CASSLGTGFRGTF. The CDR3 DNA reads TGTGCCAGCAGCTTAGGGACAGGTTTCAGGGGCACCTTC. V gene TRBV11-2 combines with J gene TRBJ1-2; TRBD1 aligns across 7 bases. Germline loops: CDR1 SGHAT, CDR2 FQNNGV. The CDR3 runs to 13 residues. V lost 1 base, J lost 13 bases, and 9 bases stayed unmatched.

The chain recombines TRBV5-1 with TRBJ1-4, with a weak D call TRBD1 (5 bases). Germline V gives CDR1 SGHRS, CDR2 YFSETQ. The CDR3 runs to 16 residues. Trimming pared 4 bases from V and 7 bases from J, leaving 20 bases between. CDR3 loop: CASSPRAGDLGEKLFF. For the CDR3, the DNA is TGCGCCAGCAGCCCCCGCGCGGGGGATTTAGGTGAAAAACTGTTTTTT.